A selection of T cell receptor beta chains follows, all from one sample in a study of CD8 T cells in Susac syndrome. Each CDR3 protein is one row after TCRdb ran MiXCR on the immunoSEQ multiplex PCR reads. Of around 150,000 distinct CDR3 sequences detected, approximately 96% appear once; the ten largest clones hold over 0.065%. Sequenced input: CD4+ T cells from PBMCs. The receptors stem from a human donor with Susac syndrome. The CDR3 runs from the conserved cysteine through the conserved F or W. The order of the fields is clone size, J gene, D gene, V gene, CDR3 protein, CDR3 DNA. D genes are given only for firm matches. The listing skips clone size in some rows; elsewhere it reads once, few, many or a size class.

clone_size: NA
j_call: TRBJ1-1
d_call: TRBD1
v_call: TRBV20-1
cdr3_aa: CSARVNTRQGKNTEAFF
cdr3_nt: TGCAGTGCTAGGGTGAACACCCGACAGGGGAAGAACACTGAAGCTTTCTTT

clone_size: NA
j_call: TRBJ2-5
d_call: NA
v_call: TRBV14
cdr3_aa: CASGISTKGTQYF
cdr3_nt: TGTGCCAGCGGAATCTCAACCAAAGGGACCCAGTACTTC

clone_size: NA
j_call: TRBJ1-2
d_call: TRBD1
v_call: TRBV9
cdr3_aa: CASSVGGTGGQLYGYTF
cdr3_nt: TGTGCCAGCAGCGTAGGCGGGACAGGAGGCCAACTCTATGGCTACACCTTC

clone_size: NA
j_call: TRBJ2-3
d_call: NA
v_call: TRBV2
cdr3_aa: CASSDTSLTDTQYF
cdr3_nt: TGTGCCAGCAGTGATACCAGCCTCACAGATACGCAGTATTTT

clone_size: NA
j_call: TRBJ1-4
d_call: NA
v_call: TRBV29-1
cdr3_aa: CSVGPGGSEKLFF
cdr3_nt: TGCAGCGTTGGGCCCGGGGGTTCTGAAAAACTGTTTTTT

clone_size: once
j_call: TRBJ2-1
d_call: NA
v_call: TRBV4-1
cdr3_aa: CASSQGPVMNEQFF
cdr3_nt: TGCGCCAGCAGCCAAGGACCGGTGATGAATGAGCAGTTCTTC

clone_size: NA
j_call: TRBJ2-6
d_call: NA
v_call: TRBV6-5
cdr3_aa: CASRVGGANVLTF
cdr3_nt: TGTGCCAGCAGGGTTGGTGGGGCCAACGTCCTGACTTTC

clone_size: NA
j_call: TRBJ1-2
d_call: TRBD1
v_call: TRBV9
cdr3_aa: CASSAGTGPSIYGYTF
cdr3_nt: TGTGCCAGCAGCGCTGGGACAGGGCCTTCCATCTATGGCTACACCTTC

clone_size: few
j_call: TRBJ1-1
d_call: NA
v_call: TRBV6-6
cdr3_aa: CASREYTEAFF
cdr3_nt: TGTGCCAGCAGAGAGTACACTGAAGCTTTCTTT

clone_size: NA
j_call: TRBJ2-5
d_call: NA
v_call: TRBV20-1
cdr3_aa: CSPRGQETQYF
cdr3_nt: TGCAGTCCCCGAGGACAAGAGACCCAGTACTTC

clone_size: few
j_call: TRBJ2-3
d_call: NA
v_call: TRBV28
cdr3_aa: CASSHRQGTDTQYF
cdr3_nt: TGTGCCAGCAGTCACCGACAGGGCACAGATACGCAGTATTTT

clone_size: NA
j_call: TRBJ2-5
d_call: TRBD2
v_call: TRBV28
cdr3_aa: CASGSGVQETQYF
cdr3_nt: TGTGCCAGCGGGAGCGGGGTCCAAGAGACCCAGTACTTC

clone_size: NA
j_call: TRBJ2-2
d_call: TRBD1
v_call: TRBV12-3/TRBV12-4
cdr3_aa: CASSLGQRLTGELFF
cdr3_nt: TGTGCCAGCAGTTTGGGACAGCGACTTACCGGGGAGCTGTTTTTT

clone_size: NA
j_call: TRBJ2-2
d_call: NA
v_call: TRBV4-2
cdr3_aa: CASSQDSRQGLGELFF
cdr3_nt: TGTGCCAGCAGCCAAGATTCCCGGCAGGGCCTCGGGGAGCTGTTTTTT

clone_size: NA
j_call: TRBJ2-7
d_call: TRBD1
v_call: TRBV9
cdr3_aa: CASSEQGHGEQYF
cdr3_nt: TGTGCCAGCAGCGAACAGGGGCACGGCGAGCAGTACTTC

clone_size: once
j_call: TRBJ1-4
d_call: NA
v_call: TRBV28
cdr3_aa: CASSFWDIMSPTNEKLFF
cdr3_nt: TGTGCCAGCAGTTTCTGGGACATAATGTCGCCAACTAATGAAAAACTGTTTTTT

clone_size: NA
j_call: TRBJ2-7
d_call: TRBD2
v_call: TRBV20-1
cdr3_aa: CSASSLAGALVHEQYF
cdr3_nt: TGCAGTGCTAGTTCGCTAGCGGGGGCCCTCGTCCACGAGCAGTACTTC

clone_size: NA
j_call: TRBJ1-5
d_call: NA
v_call: TRBV6-2/TRBV6-3
cdr3_aa: CAAGWGLGQPQHF
cdr3_nt: TGTGCCGCCGGGTGGGGATTGGGTCAGCCCCAGCATTTT

clone_size: NA
j_call: TRBJ2-7
d_call: NA
v_call: TRBV4-1
cdr3_aa: CASSQEQGIHEQYF
cdr3_nt: TGCGCCAGCAGCCAAGAACAAGGGATCCACGAGCAGTACTTC

clone_size: NA
j_call: TRBJ2-7
d_call: TRBD1
v_call: TRBV7-9
cdr3_aa: CASSPRQGFNEQYF
cdr3_nt: TGTGCCAGCAGCCCTAGACAGGGATTTAACGAGCAGTACTTC

clone_size: NA
j_call: TRBJ2-3
d_call: TRBD2
v_call: TRBV15
cdr3_aa: CATSRRAGGSGDTQYF
cdr3_nt: TGTGCCACCAGCAGAAGAGCGGGAGGGTCGGGAGATACGCAGTATTTT

clone_size: NA
j_call: TRBJ2-6
d_call: TRBD1
v_call: TRBV24-1
cdr3_aa: CATSEVGTGNVLTF
cdr3_nt: TGTGCCACCAGTGAAGTTGGGACAGGAAACGTCCTGACTTTC

clone_size: NA
j_call: TRBJ2-5
d_call: NA
v_call: TRBV20-1
cdr3_aa: CSARTRPYGTQYF
cdr3_nt: TGCAGTGCTAGAACCCGACCGTACGGGACCCAGTACTTC

clone_size: NA
j_call: TRBJ1-1
d_call: NA
v_call: TRBV14
cdr3_aa: CASSQRFSAEAFF
cdr3_nt: TGTGCCAGCAGCCAACGGTTTAGCGCTGAAGCTTTCTTT

clone_size: NA
j_call: TRBJ2-7
d_call: NA
v_call: TRBV12-3/TRBV12-4
cdr3_aa: CASMGGHEQYF
cdr3_nt: TGTGCCAGCATGGGGGGACACGAGCAGTACTTC

clone_size: NA
j_call: TRBJ1-2
d_call: NA
v_call: TRBV21-1
cdr3_aa: CASSKGGPTYGYTF
cdr3_nt: TGTGCCAGCAGCAAAGGGGGACCGACTTATGGCTACACCTTC

clone_size: NA
j_call: TRBJ2-7
d_call: NA
v_call: TRBV29-1
cdr3_aa: CSVVGGSYEQYF
cdr3_nt: TGCAGCGTTGTTGGGGGGAGTTACGAGCAGTACTTC